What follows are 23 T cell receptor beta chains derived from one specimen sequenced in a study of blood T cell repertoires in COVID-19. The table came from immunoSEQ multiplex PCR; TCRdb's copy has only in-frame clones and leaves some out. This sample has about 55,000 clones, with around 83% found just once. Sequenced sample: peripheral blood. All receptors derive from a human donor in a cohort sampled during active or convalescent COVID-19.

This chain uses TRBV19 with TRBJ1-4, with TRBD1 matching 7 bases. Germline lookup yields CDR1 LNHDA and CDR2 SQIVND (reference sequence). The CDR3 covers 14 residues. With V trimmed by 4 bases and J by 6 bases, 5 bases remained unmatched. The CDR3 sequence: CASSTGGKDEKLFF. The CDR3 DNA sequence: TGTGCCAGTAGTACAGGGGGTAAGGATGAAAAACTGTTTTTT.

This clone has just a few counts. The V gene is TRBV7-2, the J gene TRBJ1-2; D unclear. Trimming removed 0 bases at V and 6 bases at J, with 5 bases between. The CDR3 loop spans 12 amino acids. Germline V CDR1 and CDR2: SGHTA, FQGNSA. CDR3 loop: CASSLASNGYTF. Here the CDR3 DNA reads TGTGCCAGCAGCTTAGCGTCCAATGGCTACACCTTC.

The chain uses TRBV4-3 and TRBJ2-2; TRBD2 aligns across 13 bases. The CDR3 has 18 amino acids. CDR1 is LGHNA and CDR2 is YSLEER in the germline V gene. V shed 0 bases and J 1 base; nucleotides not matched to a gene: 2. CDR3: CASSQEGTSGENTGELFF. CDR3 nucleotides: TGCGCCAGCAGCCAAGAAGGGACTAGCGGGGAGAACACCGGGGAGCTGTTTTTT.

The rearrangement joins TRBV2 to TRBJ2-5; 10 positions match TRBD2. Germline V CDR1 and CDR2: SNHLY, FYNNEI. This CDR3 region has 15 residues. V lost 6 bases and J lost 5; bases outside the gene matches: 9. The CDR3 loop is CASRVLSGGAETQYF. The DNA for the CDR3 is TGTGCCAGCAGGGTATTGAGCGGGGGGGCGGAGACCCAGTACTTC.

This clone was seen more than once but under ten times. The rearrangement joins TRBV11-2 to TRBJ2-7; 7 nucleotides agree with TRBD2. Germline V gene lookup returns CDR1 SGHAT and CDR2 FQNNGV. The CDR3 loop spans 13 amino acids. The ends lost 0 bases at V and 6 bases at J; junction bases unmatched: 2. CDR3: CASSLEVAGEQYF. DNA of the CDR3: TGTGCCAGCAGCTTAGAAGTAGCGGGCGAGCAGTACTTC. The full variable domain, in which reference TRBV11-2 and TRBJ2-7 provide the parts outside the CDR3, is EAGVAQSPRYKIIEKRQSVAFWCNPISGHATLYWYQQILGQGPKLLIQFQNNGVVDDSQLPKDRFSAERLKGVDSTLKIQPAKLEDSAVYLCASSLEVAGEQYFGPGTRLTVT.

The CDR3 loop reads CASSLALQGADTQYF. The CDR3 DNA follows: TGTGCCAGCAGCTTAGCGCTTCAGGGCGCAGATACGCAGTATTTT. The chain couples TRBV7-2 to TRBJ2-3; D may be TRBD1 (5 bases). Per germline, CDR1 SGHTA and CDR2 FQGNSA. CDR3 length: 15 residues. V gave up 0 bases and J gave up 4 bases, with 11 bases separating them.

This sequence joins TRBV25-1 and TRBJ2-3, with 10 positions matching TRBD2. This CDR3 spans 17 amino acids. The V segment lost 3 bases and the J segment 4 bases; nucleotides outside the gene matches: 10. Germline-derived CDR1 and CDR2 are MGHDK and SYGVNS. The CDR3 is CASSEQPPGLASDTQYF. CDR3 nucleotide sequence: TGTGCCAGCAGTGAGCAACCGCCGGGACTAGCGTCAGATACGCAGTATTTT.

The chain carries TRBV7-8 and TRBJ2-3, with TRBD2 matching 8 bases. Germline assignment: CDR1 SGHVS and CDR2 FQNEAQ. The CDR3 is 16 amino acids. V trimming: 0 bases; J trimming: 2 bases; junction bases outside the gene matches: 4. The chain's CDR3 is CASSLAPGGNTDTQYF. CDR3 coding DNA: TGTGCCAGCAGCTTAGCTCCGGGGGGGAACACAGATACGCAGTATTTT.

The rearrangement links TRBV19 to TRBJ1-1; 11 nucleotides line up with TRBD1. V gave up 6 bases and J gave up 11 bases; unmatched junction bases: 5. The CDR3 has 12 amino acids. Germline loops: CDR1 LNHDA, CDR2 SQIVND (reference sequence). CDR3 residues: CASRGQGGLAFF. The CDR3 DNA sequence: TGTGCCAGTAGGGGACAGGGGGGGTTGGCTTTCTTT.

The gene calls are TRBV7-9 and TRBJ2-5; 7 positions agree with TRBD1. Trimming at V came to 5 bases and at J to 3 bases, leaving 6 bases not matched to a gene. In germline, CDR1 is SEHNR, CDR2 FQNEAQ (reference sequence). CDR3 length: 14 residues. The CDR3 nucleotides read TGTGCCAGCAGCCCCGGGACAGTTGAAGAGACCCAGTACTTC. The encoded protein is CASSPGTVEETQYF.

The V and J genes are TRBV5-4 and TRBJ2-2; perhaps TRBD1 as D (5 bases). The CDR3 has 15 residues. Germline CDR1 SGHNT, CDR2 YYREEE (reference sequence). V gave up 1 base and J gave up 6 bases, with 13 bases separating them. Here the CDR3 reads CASSLFSQAPGELFF. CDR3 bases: TGTGCCAGCAGCTTGTTTTCACAGGCCCCCGGGGAGCTGTTTTTT.

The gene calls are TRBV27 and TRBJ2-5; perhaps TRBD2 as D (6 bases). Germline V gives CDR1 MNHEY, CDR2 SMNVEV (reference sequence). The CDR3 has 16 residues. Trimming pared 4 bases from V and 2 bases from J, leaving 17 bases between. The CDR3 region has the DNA TGTGCCAGCAGTTCCACTAGCTCCTATTCTCAAGAGACCCAGTACTTC. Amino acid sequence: CASSSTSSYSQETQYF.

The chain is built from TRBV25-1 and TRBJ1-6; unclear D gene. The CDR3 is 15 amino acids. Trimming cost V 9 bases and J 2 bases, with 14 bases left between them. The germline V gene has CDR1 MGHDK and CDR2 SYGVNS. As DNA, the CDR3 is TGTGCCAGTTCCCCCACTCAAGCCTATAATTCACCCCTCCACTTT. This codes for CASSPTQAYNSPLHF.

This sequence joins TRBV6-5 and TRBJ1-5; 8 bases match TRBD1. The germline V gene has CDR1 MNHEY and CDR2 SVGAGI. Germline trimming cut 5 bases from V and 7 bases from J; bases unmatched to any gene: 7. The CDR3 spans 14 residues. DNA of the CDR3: TGTGCCAGCAGTCTCGGACAGGGTGGGCAGCCCCAGCATTTT. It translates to CASSLGQGGQPQHF.

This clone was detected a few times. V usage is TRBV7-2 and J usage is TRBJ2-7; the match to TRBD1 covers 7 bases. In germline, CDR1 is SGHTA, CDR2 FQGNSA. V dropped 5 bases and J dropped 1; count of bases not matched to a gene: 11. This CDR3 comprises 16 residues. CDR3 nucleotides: TGTGCCAGCAGCCGTTCTACCGGGACAGTTTCCTACGAGCAGTACTTC. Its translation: CASSRSTGTVSYEQYF.

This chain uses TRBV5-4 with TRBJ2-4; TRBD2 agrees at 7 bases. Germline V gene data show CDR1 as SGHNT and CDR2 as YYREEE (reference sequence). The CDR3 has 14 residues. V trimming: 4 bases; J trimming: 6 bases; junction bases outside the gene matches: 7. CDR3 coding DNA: TGTGCCAGCAGCAGGGGAGGGGAGGGAAACATTCAGTACTTC. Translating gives CASSRGGEGNIQYF.

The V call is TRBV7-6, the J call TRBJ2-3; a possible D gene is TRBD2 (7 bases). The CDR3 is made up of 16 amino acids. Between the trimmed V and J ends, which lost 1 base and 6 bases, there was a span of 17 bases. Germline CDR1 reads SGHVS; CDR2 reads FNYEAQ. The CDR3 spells CASSLVGGPSGDTQYF. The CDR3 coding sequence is TGTGCCAGCAGCTTAGTCGGGGGGCCCTCGGGCGATACGCAGTATTTT.

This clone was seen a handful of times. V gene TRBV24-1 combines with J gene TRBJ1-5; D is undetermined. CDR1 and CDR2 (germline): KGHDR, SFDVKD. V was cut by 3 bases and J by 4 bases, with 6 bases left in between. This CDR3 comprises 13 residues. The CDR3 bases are TGTGCCACCAGTGATACGGGGAATCAGCCCCAGCATTTT. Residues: CATSDTGNQPQHF.

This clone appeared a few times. CDR3 loop: CASSIVHRGTYGYTF. The CDR3 DNA follows: TGTGCCAGTAGTATAGTCCACAGGGGGACCTATGGCTACACCTTC. This chain joins TRBV19 and TRBJ1-2, with 8 bases that match TRBD1. J gave up 4 bases and V 1 base, and 5 bases lay outside the gene matches. The germline V gene has CDR1 LNHDA and CDR2 SQIVND (reference sequence). This CDR3 region has 15 residues.

For the CDR3, the DNA is TGTGCCAGCAGCGTAGTGGGACTAGTTCAAGAGACCCAGTACTTC. It codes for CASSVVGLVQETQYF. The rearrangement uses TRBV9 and TRBJ2-5; TRBD2 matches 8 bases. CDR1 is SGDLS, CDR2 YYNGEE, per germline. The V gene end was trimmed by 0 bases and the J gene end by 2 bases; junction bases not matched to a gene: 3. This CDR3 comprises 15 residues.

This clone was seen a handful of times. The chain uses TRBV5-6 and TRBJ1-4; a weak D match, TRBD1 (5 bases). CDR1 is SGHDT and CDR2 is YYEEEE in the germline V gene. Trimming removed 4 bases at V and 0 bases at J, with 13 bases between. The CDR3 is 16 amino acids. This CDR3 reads CASSTLGGTTNEKLFF. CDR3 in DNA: TGTGCCAGCAGCACCCTGGGGGGGACAACTAATGAAAAACTGTTTTTT.

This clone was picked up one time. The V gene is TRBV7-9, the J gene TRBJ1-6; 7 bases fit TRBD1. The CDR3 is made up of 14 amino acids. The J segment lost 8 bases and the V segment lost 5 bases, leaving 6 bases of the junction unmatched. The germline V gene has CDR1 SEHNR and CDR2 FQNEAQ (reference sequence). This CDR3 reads CASSPRQGDSPLHF. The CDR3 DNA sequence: TGTGCCAGCAGCCCCCGACAGGGAGATTCACCCCTCCACTTT. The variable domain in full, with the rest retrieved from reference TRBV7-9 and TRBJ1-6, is DTGVSQNPRHKITKRGQNVTFRCDPISEHNRLYWYRQTLGQGPEFLTYFQNEAQLEKSRLLSDRFSAERPKGSFSTLEIQRTEQGDSAMYLCASSPRQGDSPLHFGNGTRLTVT.

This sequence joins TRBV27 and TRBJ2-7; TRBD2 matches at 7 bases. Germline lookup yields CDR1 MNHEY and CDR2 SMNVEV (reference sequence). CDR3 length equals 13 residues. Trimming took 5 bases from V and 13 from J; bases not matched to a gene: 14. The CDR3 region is CASSPPIAGEKYF. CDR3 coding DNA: TGTGCCAGCAGTCCCCCCATTGCGGGGGAGAAATACTTC.